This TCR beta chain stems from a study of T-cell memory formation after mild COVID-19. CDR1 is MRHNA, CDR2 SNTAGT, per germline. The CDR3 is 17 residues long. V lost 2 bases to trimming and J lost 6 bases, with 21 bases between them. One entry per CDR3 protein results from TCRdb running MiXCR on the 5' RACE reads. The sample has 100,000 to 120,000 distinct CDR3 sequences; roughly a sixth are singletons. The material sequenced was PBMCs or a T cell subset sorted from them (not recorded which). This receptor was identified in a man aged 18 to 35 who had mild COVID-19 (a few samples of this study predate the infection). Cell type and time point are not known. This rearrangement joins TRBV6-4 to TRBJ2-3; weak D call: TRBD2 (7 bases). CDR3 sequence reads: CASSDHPPGGPLDTQYF. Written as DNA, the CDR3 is TGTGCCAGCAGTGACCACCCCCCGGGGGGCCCCTTGGATACGCAGTATTTT.